A single sample gave rise to the 25 T cell receptor beta chains below, sequenced in a study of somatic mutations in cytotoxic T cells in rheumatoid arthritis. Method: immunoSEQ multiplex PCR; TCRdb's copy keeps in-frame clones and lacks some. The sample consists of more than 9,500 clones, around four fifths of them appearing once. What was sequenced was CD8+ T cells sorted from blood. All receptors derive from a woman aged 60-75 years in good health.

This clone was detected once. J is TRBJ2-5 and V is TRBV7-2; D ambiguous. From germline, CDR1 is SGHTA and CDR2 FQGNSA. With 5 bases removed from V and 7 bases from J, the gap between germline ends came to 8 bases. The length of the CDR3 is 11 residues. CDR3 DNA sequence: TGTGCCAGCAGCGCCTCGGGGACCCAGTACTTC. This gives the protein CASSASGTQYF.

CDR3 region: CASSLGQGAGETQYF. DNA for the CDR3: TGCGCCAGCAGCTTGGGACAGGGGGCAGGGGAGACCCAGTACTTC. V gene TRBV5-1 combines with J gene TRBJ2-5; 10 positions match TRBD1. The CDR3 runs to 15 residues. The ends lost 0 bases at V and 5 bases at J; junction bases unmatched: 4. Germline CDR1 reads SGHRS; CDR2 reads YFSETQ.

J is TRBJ2-6 and V is TRBV7-3; D is unresolved. This CDR3 region has 16 residues. Germline assignment: CDR1 SGHTA and CDR2 FQGTGA. The V end was cut by 2 bases, the J end by 1 base, with 9 bases between. Written as DNA, the CDR3 is TGTGCCAGCAGCTTAGCGGTCCCTTCTGGGGCCAACGTCCTGACTTTC. Translation: CASSLAVPSGANVLTF.

This clone appeared once. The J gene is TRBJ2-4, the V gene TRBV27; tentative D call: TRBD1 (6 bases). The ends were cut back, 5 bases at V and 0 bases at J, with 17 bases in the middle. Germline assignment: CDR1 MNHEY and CDR2 SMNVEV (reference sequence). The CDR3 loop spans 17 amino acids. In nucleotides, the CDR3 is TGTGCCAGCAGTGGCCCGGACAGCGTACTAGCCAAAAACATTCAGTACTTC. Protein: CASSGPDSVLAKNIQYF.

The rearrangement links TRBV29-1 to TRBJ2-5; no clear D. V was pared by 1 base and J by 0 bases, with 6 bases between. This CDR3 region has 13 residues. Germline CDR1 reads SQVTM; CDR2 reads ANQGSEA. The CDR3 DNA reads as TGCAGCGTTGAAGGGCGGTACCAAGAGACCCAGTACTTC. The encoded protein is CSVEGRYQETQYF.

This clone was detected a few times. The chain links TRBV4-2 to TRBJ1-3; possible D gene TRBD1, 6 bases. The V and J ends lost 5 bases and 0 bases respectively, with 14 bases between them. The germline V gene encodes CDR1 LGHNA and CDR2 YNFKEQ. There are 16 residues in the CDR3. In nucleotides, the CDR3 is TGTGCCAGCAGCTTGCCCAGGGGAAACTCTGGAAACACCATATATTTT. Protein product: CASSLPRGNSGNTIYF.

V gene TRBV2 combines with J gene TRBJ2-2; tentative D call: TRBD2 (6 bases). The CDR3 loop spans 15 amino acids. The V and J ends lost 4 bases and 5 bases respectively, with 14 bases between them. Germline V gene lookup returns CDR1 SNHLY and CDR2 FYNNEI. As DNA, the CDR3 is TGTGCCAGCAGTGGCAAGGGACTGACAACCGGGGAGCTGTTTTTT. Its translation is CASSGKGLTTGELFF.

The rearrangement uses TRBV9 and TRBJ2-2; 11 bases map to TRBD2. The V and J ends lost 4 bases and 9 bases, in that order; junction bases with no gene match: 14. Per germline, CDR1 SGDLS and CDR2 YYNGEE. This CDR3 has 17 residues. The CDR3 bases are TGTGCCAGCAGCCCAGGGATGGTAGCGGGGGGGCTCCGGGAGCTGTTTTTT. Residues: CASSPGMVAGGLRELFF.

The chain carries TRBV9 and TRBJ2-1, with TRBD1 matching 8 bases. The CDR3 consists of 14 residues. CDR1 is SGDLS and CDR2 is YYNGEE in the germline V gene. J gave up 3 bases and V 3 bases, and 2 bases lay outside the gene matches. CDR3 protein: CASSATGDYNEQFF. DNA for the CDR3: TGTGCCAGCAGCGCGACAGGGGACTACAATGAGCAGTTCTTC.

The chain carries TRBV2 and TRBJ2-3, with 7 bases lining up with TRBD1. Germline V gene sequence: CDR1 SNHLY, CDR2 FYNNEI. CDR3 length: 13 residues. Unmatched junction bases numbered 4, after V lost 6 bases and J lost 4 bases. The DNA for the CDR3 is TGTGCCAGCAGGCCGGGACAGTCAGATACGCAGTATTTT. It specifies CASRPGQSDTQYF.

This clone was detected only a few times. This sequence joins TRBV4-1 and TRBJ1-1; D remains unclear. V was trimmed by 4 bases and J by 2 bases, leaving 11 bases between them. The CDR3 is 14 amino acids. Germline CDR1 reads MGHRA; CDR2 reads YSYEKL. The CDR3 spells CASSPSQINTEAFF. In DNA, the CDR3 is TGCGCCAGCAGCCCCTCCCAGATAAACACTGAAGCTTTCTTT.

The chain is built from TRBV28 and TRBJ2-2, with D possibly matching TRBD1 (5 bases). The V end was cut by 8 bases, the J end by 5 bases, with 9 bases between. The CDR3 is 12 amino acids. Per the germline V gene, CDR1 is MDHEN and CDR2 is SYDVKM. CDR3 in DNA: TGTGCCAGCCAATCAGGGACCGGGGAGCTGTTTTTT. Translating it yields CASQSGTGELFF.

The J gene is TRBJ2-1, the V gene TRBV30, with a possible D match to TRBD1 (5 bases). V was pared by 0 bases and J by 5 bases, with 11 bases between. This CDR3 contains 14 residues. Per germline, CDR1 GTSNPN and CDR2 SVGIG (reference sequence). As DNA, the CDR3 is TGTGCCTGGAGTGTGGGGCAGGCCCACAATGAGCAGTTCTTC. Protein product: CAWSVGQAHNEQFF.

The chain joins TRBV30 to TRBJ1-1; TRBD1 might be the D (6 bases). This CDR3 contains 13 residues. The germline V gene has CDR1 GTSNPN and CDR2 SVGIG (reference sequence). V lost 5 bases and J lost 3, with 13 bases in between. The CDR3 coding sequence is TGTGCCTGGGGTATGCAGGGGTACACTGAAGCTTTCTTT. It yields the protein CAWGMQGYTEAFF.

This clone showed up just a few times. The rearrangement links TRBV6-5 to TRBJ1-2, with D perhaps matching TRBD1 (6 bases). Trimming shortened V by 0 bases and J by 7 bases, and 12 bases separated the two germline ends. This CDR3 is 14 amino acids long. Germline-derived CDR1 and CDR2 are MNHEY and SVGAGI. For the CDR3, the DNA is TGTGCCAGCAGTTACTCTTCAGGGGCCGGTGGCTACACCTTC. Translated: CASSYSSGAGGYTF.

This clone is termed medium-sized. In the same sample, other DNA sequences code for this CDR3. The V call is TRBV6-6, the J call TRBJ1-1, with 9 bases fitting TRBD1. V shed 5 bases, J shed 4 bases, and the junction held 5 bases outside the gene matches. Germline CDR1 reads MNHNY; CDR2 reads SVGAGI (reference sequence). CDR3 length equals 14 residues. The DNA of the CDR3 is TGTGCCAGCAGTGAGACAGGGGGTTCCACTGAAGCTTTCTTT. Protein product: CASSETGGSTEAFF.

This chain links TRBV28 with TRBJ2-7; D remains unclear. Deletions cut 2 bases from V and 2 bases from J, with 7 bases between. The CDR3 is made up of 13 amino acids. Germline V gene sequence: CDR1 MDHEN, CDR2 SYDVKM. CDR3 loop: CASSLEFPYEQYF. CDR3 sequence (DNA): TGTGCCAGCAGTTTAGAGTTCCCCTACGAGCAGTACTTC.

The chain has TRBV6-1 and TRBJ1-1; D call uncertain. The CDR3 runs 13 residues. Germline V CDR1 and CDR2: MNHNS, SASEGT. Between the trimmed V and J ends, which lost 3 bases and 1 base, there was a span of 6 bases. The CDR3 region is CASSDTGNTEAFF. For the CDR3, the DNA is TGTGCCAGCAGTGACACGGGGAACACTGAAGCTTTCTTT.

The chain recombines TRBV14 with TRBJ2-2; TRBD1 aligns across 7 bases. The V and J ends lost 3 bases and 1 base, in that order; junction bases with no gene match: 2. This CDR3 region has 15 residues. Germline V lookup: CDR1 SGHDN, CDR2 FVKESK. The CDR3 loop reads CASSQTGMNTGELFF. CDR3 in DNA: TGTGCCAGCAGCCAGACAGGGATGAACACCGGGGAGCTGTTTTTT.

This rearrangement joins TRBV27 to TRBJ2-2; 11 positions match TRBD1. Trimming took 6 bases from V and 6 from J; bases not matched to a gene: 3. This CDR3 has 14 residues. Looked up from germline, CDR1 is MNHEY and CDR2 is SMNVEV (reference sequence). The CDR3 protein is CASRGQGAPGELFF. DNA for the CDR3: TGTGCCAGCAGAGGACAGGGGGCTCCCGGGGAGCTGTTTTTT.

The chain recombines TRBV6-4 with TRBJ2-3; 8 positions match TRBD2. The CDR3 runs 15 residues. The germline gives CDR1 MRHNA, CDR2 SNTAGT. The ends lost 2 bases at V and 2 bases at J; junction bases unmatched: 3. This chain's CDR3 is CASSDGGGTTDTQYF. The CDR3 coding sequence is TGTGCCAGCAGTGACGGCGGGGGGACCACAGATACGCAGTATTTT.

This chain connects TRBV19 to TRBJ1-5; the match to TRBD1 covers 7 bases. Germline CDR1 and CDR2: LNHDA and SQIVND (reference sequence). The CDR3 has 15 amino acids. V lost 5 bases, J lost 7 bases, and 11 bases stayed unmatched. CDR3 sequence: CASSPGKGAEQPQHF. Here the CDR3 DNA reads TGTGCCAGTAGTCCCGGGAAGGGGGCGGAACAGCCCCAGCATTTT.

This chain uses TRBV6-5 with TRBJ2-7; 8 bases line up with TRBD2. CDR3 size: 15 residues. The J segment lost 3 bases and the V segment lost 2 bases, leaving 6 bases of the junction unmatched. Germline values: CDR1 MNHEY, CDR2 SVGAGI. The CDR3 protein is CASSYQRGSYYEQYV. DNA for the CDR3: TGTGCCAGCAGTTACCAGCGGGGGTCCTACTACGAGCAGTACGTC.

The CDR3 sequence is CASSVAKTGTGEGANVLTF. CDR3 DNA sequence: TGTGCCAGCAGCGTAGCTAAGACAGGGACGGGGGAAGGGGCCAACGTCCTGACTTTC. The V and J genes are TRBV9 and TRBJ2-6; tentative D call: TRBD1 (7 bases). The CDR3 totals 19 residues. The V end was cut by 0 bases, the J end by 4 bases, with 20 bases between. Germline V gene sequence: CDR1 SGDLS, CDR2 YYNGEE.

The rearrangement uses TRBV5-1 and TRBJ2-3; D unclear. V lost 6 bases to trimming and J lost 4 bases, with 6 bases between them. Per the germline V gene, CDR1 is SGHRS and CDR2 is YFSETQ. The CDR3 is 11 amino acids. The CDR3 reads CASTHSDTQYF. The CDR3 DNA reads as TGCGCCAGCACCCACTCAGATACGCAGTATTTT.